Presented here are 18 T cell receptor beta chains from one specimen sequenced in a study of identical twins. TCRdb re-derived calls from the 5' RACE reads in MiXCR, one entry per CDR3 protein. Among 400,000 to 550,000 distinct CDR3 sequences listed, over 11% were seen once. The data were also submitted as part of a second study, on yellow fever vaccine responses in identical twins.

The sample taken for sequencing was CD4+ T cells sorted from blood. These receptors were taken from a woman between 18 and 30 years old in good health.

This clonotype was observed at least ten times. The chain carries TRBV7-9 and TRBJ1-6; no clear D gene. The germline CDR1 and CDR2 sequences are SEHNR and FQNEAQ (reference sequence). Trimming removed 1 base at V and 10 bases at J, with 14 bases between. CDR3 size: 15 residues. CDR3 protein: CASSLGVAEYSPLHF. Written as DNA, the CDR3 is TGTGCCAGCAGCTTAGGTGTGGCAGAGTACTCACCCCTCCACTTT.

The chain couples TRBV30 to TRBJ2-7; tentatively, D is TRBD2 (6 bases). Trimming took 1 base from V and 6 from J, leaving 16 bases between them. In germline, CDR1 is GTSNPN, CDR2 SVGIG (reference sequence). This CDR3 region has 14 residues. The chain's CDR3 is CAWSAGLGRLEQYF. The CDR3 region has the DNA TGTGCCTGGAGTGCGGGACTGGGACGGCTCGAGCAGTACTTC.

CDR3 loop: CASSQQTDITDTQYF. The CDR3 DNA sequence: TGCGCCAGCAGCCAACAGACAGATATCACAGATACGCAGTATTTT. The chain has TRBV4-1 and TRBJ2-3; D perhaps matches TRBD1 (5 bases). Germline V gives CDR1 MGHRA, CDR2 YSYEKL. The CDR3 length is 15 residues. V lost 2 bases, J lost 2 bases, and 11 bases lay in between.

This clonotype was seen a handful of times. This sequence joins TRBV5-1 and TRBJ2-7; TRBD1 matches 7 bases. This CDR3 has 13 residues. From germline, CDR1 is SGHRS and CDR2 YFSETQ. Trimming cost V 5 bases and J 7 bases; bases outside gene matches: 9. CDR3 sequence: CASRGTAAWEQYF. The CDR3 DNA sequence: TGCGCCAGCAGGGGGACAGCCGCGTGGGAGCAGTACTTC.

This clonotype was detected ten times or more. The gene calls are TRBV5-1 and TRBJ2-7; the D is unclear. The ends were cut back, 4 bases at V and 3 bases at J, with 11 bases in the middle. Germline CDR1 is SGHRS and CDR2 is YFSETQ. There are 13 residues in the CDR3. CDR3 nucleotides: TGCGCCAGCAGCGTCCACACCAGCTACGAGCAGTACTTC. As protein: CASSVHTSYEQYF. Full variable domain (outside the CDR3, taken from reference TRBV5-1 and TRBJ2-7): KAGVTQTPRYLIKTRGQQVTLSCSPISGHRSVSWYQQTPGQGLQFLFEYFSETQRNKGNFPGRFSGRQFSNSRSEMNVSTLELGDSALYLCASSVHTSYEQYFGPGTRLTVT.

This rearrangement joins TRBV20-1 to TRBJ2-7; 9 nucleotides line up with TRBD2. After removal of 5 bases from V and 5 bases from J, the junction contained 7 bases not matched to a gene. The CDR3 spans 13 residues. The germline CDR1 and CDR2 sequences are DFQATT and SNEGSKA (reference sequence). The CDR3 bases are TGCAGTGCTCGACCTAGCGGGATCAACGAGCAGTACTTC. This gives the protein CSARPSGINEQYF.

In its sample, this clonotype was seen a few times. The J gene is TRBJ2-5, the V gene TRBV2; D is unresolved. Germline lookup yields CDR1 SNHLY and CDR2 FYNNEI. The V end lost 6 bases, the J end lost 4 bases, and 9 bases lay between the germline ends. The CDR3 is made up of 12 amino acids. Here the CDR3 reads CASRANGETQYF. The CDR3 bases are TGTGCCAGCAGGGCAAACGGAGAGACCCAGTACTTC.

The chain has TRBV10-3 and TRBJ2-2, with TRBD1 identical over 9 bases. CDR3 size: 15 residues. Germline V gives CDR1 ENHRY, CDR2 SYGVKD. The J segment lost 5 bases and the V segment lost 7 bases, leaving 8 bases of the junction unmatched. This CDR3 reads CAIKGGQGRTGELFF. The CDR3 DNA reads as TGTGCCATCAAGGGGGGACAGGGAAGGACCGGGGAGCTGTTTTTT.

V is TRBV20-1 and J is TRBJ2-7, with TRBD2 matching 7 bases. This CDR3 has 17 residues. The V gene's germline CDR1 is DFQATT and CDR2 SNEGSKA (reference sequence). The CDR3 sequence is CCARDLAGDDYVYEQYF. The CDR3 DNA is TGCTGCGCTAGAGATCTGGCGGGGGACGATTATGTCTACGAGCAGTACTTC.

This clonotype turned up a few times. This chain joins TRBV6-1 and TRBJ2-7; a weak D match, TRBD1 (6 bases). This CDR3 contains 14 residues. V was cut by 4 bases and J by 10 bases, with 20 bases left in between. Germline lookup yields CDR1 MNHNS and CDR2 SASEGT. The CDR3 loop is CASSVMPRDNTQYF. The CDR3 bases are TGTGCCAGCAGTGTTATGCCTCGGGACAATACACAGTACTTC.

This clonotype has ten or more counts. The chain has TRBV3-1 and TRBJ1-1; D perhaps matches TRBD1 (5 bases). The germline V gene encodes CDR1 LGHDT and CDR2 YNNKEL (reference sequence). V lost 1 base and J lost 1, with 10 bases in between. The CDR3 spans 15 residues. CDR3 DNA: TGTGCCAGCAGCCAAGTTCCCCAGGGGAACACTGAAGCTTTCTTT. Its translation is CASSQVPQGNTEAFF.

This clonotype was seen repeatedly, ten times or more. V usage is TRBV10-1 and J usage is TRBJ2-4; D is possibly TRBD2 (5 bases). V was cut by 0 bases and J by 9 bases, with 6 bases left in between. The germline V gene encodes CDR1 WNHNN and CDR2 SYGVQD (reference sequence). The CDR3 length is 12 residues. The CDR3 loop reads CASSESGLIQYF. DNA of the CDR3: TGCGCCAGCAGTGAGTCTGGACTCATTCAGTACTTC.

The chain joins TRBV15 to TRBJ2-1, with 7 bases aligning to TRBD2. V lost 4 bases to trimming and J lost 4 bases; unmatched junction nucleotides: 7. The germline V gene has CDR1 LNHNV and CDR2 YYDKDF (reference sequence). The CDR3 contains 15 residues. CDR3 sequence: CATSKAGVTYNEQFF. CDR3 in DNA: TGTGCCACCAGCAAGGCGGGAGTTACGTACAATGAGCAGTTCTTC. Full variable domain (remainder filled in from reference TRBV15 and TRBJ2-1): DAMVIQNPRYQVTQFGKPVTLSCSQTLNHNVMYWYQQKSSQAPKLLFHYYDKDFNNEADTPDNFQSRRPNTSFCFLDIRSPGLGDTAMYLCATSKAGVTYNEQFFGPGTRLTVL.

This clonotype has only a few counts. At one end, the junction sequence differs from germline, possibly due to a read error. V usage is TRBV12-3 or TRBV12-4 and J usage is TRBJ2-5; a weak D match, TRBD2 (6 bases). The CDR3 covers 14 residues. The CDR3 loop reads CAISPLATGETQYF. In DNA form, the CDR3 reads TGTGCCATCAGTCCCCTAGCGACTGGGGAGACCCAGTACTTC.

In this sample, this clonotype turned up a few times. The rearrangement uses TRBV7-2 and TRBJ2-7; D is unclear. Germline V gives CDR1 SGHTA, CDR2 FQGNSA. Trimming left V 0 bases short and J 0 bases short, with 6 bases between. This CDR3 contains 14 residues. The CDR3 DNA sequence: TGTGCCAGCAGCTTAGCTCGGTTCTCCTACGAGCAGTACTTC. Translating gives CASSLARFSYEQYF.

The chain has TRBV7-2 and TRBJ2-3; 9 nucleotides align to TRBD2. This CDR3 spans 12 amino acids. Germline V lookup: CDR1 SGHTA, CDR2 FQGNSA. Trimming cost V 0 bases and J 14 bases; bases outside gene matches: 3. The CDR3 is CASSLAAGGGYF. In DNA, the CDR3 is TGTGCCAGCAGCTTAGCAGCGGGGGGAGGGTATTTT.

This clonotype was detected a few times. The V and J genes are TRBV5-4 and TRBJ2-7, with D perhaps matching TRBD1 (6 bases). Trimming shortened V by 5 bases and J by 1 base, and 19 bases separated the two germline ends. Per the germline V gene, CDR1 is SGHNT and CDR2 is YYREEE (reference sequence). The CDR3 runs 16 residues. CDR3 in amino acids: CASSTKGHTPSYEQYF. The CDR3 region has the DNA TGTGCCAGCAGTACTAAGGGACATACTCCTTCCTACGAGCAGTACTTC.

This chain joins TRBV20-1 and TRBJ2-1; D gene uncertain. The ends were cut back, 0 bases at V and 6 bases at J, with 9 bases in the middle. The CDR3 consists of 13 residues. Germline-derived CDR1 and CDR2 are DFQATT and SNEGSKA (reference sequence). The CDR3 sequence: CSAREGMGNEQFF. The CDR3 region has the DNA TGCAGTGCTAGAGAGGGGATGGGCAATGAGCAGTTCTTC.